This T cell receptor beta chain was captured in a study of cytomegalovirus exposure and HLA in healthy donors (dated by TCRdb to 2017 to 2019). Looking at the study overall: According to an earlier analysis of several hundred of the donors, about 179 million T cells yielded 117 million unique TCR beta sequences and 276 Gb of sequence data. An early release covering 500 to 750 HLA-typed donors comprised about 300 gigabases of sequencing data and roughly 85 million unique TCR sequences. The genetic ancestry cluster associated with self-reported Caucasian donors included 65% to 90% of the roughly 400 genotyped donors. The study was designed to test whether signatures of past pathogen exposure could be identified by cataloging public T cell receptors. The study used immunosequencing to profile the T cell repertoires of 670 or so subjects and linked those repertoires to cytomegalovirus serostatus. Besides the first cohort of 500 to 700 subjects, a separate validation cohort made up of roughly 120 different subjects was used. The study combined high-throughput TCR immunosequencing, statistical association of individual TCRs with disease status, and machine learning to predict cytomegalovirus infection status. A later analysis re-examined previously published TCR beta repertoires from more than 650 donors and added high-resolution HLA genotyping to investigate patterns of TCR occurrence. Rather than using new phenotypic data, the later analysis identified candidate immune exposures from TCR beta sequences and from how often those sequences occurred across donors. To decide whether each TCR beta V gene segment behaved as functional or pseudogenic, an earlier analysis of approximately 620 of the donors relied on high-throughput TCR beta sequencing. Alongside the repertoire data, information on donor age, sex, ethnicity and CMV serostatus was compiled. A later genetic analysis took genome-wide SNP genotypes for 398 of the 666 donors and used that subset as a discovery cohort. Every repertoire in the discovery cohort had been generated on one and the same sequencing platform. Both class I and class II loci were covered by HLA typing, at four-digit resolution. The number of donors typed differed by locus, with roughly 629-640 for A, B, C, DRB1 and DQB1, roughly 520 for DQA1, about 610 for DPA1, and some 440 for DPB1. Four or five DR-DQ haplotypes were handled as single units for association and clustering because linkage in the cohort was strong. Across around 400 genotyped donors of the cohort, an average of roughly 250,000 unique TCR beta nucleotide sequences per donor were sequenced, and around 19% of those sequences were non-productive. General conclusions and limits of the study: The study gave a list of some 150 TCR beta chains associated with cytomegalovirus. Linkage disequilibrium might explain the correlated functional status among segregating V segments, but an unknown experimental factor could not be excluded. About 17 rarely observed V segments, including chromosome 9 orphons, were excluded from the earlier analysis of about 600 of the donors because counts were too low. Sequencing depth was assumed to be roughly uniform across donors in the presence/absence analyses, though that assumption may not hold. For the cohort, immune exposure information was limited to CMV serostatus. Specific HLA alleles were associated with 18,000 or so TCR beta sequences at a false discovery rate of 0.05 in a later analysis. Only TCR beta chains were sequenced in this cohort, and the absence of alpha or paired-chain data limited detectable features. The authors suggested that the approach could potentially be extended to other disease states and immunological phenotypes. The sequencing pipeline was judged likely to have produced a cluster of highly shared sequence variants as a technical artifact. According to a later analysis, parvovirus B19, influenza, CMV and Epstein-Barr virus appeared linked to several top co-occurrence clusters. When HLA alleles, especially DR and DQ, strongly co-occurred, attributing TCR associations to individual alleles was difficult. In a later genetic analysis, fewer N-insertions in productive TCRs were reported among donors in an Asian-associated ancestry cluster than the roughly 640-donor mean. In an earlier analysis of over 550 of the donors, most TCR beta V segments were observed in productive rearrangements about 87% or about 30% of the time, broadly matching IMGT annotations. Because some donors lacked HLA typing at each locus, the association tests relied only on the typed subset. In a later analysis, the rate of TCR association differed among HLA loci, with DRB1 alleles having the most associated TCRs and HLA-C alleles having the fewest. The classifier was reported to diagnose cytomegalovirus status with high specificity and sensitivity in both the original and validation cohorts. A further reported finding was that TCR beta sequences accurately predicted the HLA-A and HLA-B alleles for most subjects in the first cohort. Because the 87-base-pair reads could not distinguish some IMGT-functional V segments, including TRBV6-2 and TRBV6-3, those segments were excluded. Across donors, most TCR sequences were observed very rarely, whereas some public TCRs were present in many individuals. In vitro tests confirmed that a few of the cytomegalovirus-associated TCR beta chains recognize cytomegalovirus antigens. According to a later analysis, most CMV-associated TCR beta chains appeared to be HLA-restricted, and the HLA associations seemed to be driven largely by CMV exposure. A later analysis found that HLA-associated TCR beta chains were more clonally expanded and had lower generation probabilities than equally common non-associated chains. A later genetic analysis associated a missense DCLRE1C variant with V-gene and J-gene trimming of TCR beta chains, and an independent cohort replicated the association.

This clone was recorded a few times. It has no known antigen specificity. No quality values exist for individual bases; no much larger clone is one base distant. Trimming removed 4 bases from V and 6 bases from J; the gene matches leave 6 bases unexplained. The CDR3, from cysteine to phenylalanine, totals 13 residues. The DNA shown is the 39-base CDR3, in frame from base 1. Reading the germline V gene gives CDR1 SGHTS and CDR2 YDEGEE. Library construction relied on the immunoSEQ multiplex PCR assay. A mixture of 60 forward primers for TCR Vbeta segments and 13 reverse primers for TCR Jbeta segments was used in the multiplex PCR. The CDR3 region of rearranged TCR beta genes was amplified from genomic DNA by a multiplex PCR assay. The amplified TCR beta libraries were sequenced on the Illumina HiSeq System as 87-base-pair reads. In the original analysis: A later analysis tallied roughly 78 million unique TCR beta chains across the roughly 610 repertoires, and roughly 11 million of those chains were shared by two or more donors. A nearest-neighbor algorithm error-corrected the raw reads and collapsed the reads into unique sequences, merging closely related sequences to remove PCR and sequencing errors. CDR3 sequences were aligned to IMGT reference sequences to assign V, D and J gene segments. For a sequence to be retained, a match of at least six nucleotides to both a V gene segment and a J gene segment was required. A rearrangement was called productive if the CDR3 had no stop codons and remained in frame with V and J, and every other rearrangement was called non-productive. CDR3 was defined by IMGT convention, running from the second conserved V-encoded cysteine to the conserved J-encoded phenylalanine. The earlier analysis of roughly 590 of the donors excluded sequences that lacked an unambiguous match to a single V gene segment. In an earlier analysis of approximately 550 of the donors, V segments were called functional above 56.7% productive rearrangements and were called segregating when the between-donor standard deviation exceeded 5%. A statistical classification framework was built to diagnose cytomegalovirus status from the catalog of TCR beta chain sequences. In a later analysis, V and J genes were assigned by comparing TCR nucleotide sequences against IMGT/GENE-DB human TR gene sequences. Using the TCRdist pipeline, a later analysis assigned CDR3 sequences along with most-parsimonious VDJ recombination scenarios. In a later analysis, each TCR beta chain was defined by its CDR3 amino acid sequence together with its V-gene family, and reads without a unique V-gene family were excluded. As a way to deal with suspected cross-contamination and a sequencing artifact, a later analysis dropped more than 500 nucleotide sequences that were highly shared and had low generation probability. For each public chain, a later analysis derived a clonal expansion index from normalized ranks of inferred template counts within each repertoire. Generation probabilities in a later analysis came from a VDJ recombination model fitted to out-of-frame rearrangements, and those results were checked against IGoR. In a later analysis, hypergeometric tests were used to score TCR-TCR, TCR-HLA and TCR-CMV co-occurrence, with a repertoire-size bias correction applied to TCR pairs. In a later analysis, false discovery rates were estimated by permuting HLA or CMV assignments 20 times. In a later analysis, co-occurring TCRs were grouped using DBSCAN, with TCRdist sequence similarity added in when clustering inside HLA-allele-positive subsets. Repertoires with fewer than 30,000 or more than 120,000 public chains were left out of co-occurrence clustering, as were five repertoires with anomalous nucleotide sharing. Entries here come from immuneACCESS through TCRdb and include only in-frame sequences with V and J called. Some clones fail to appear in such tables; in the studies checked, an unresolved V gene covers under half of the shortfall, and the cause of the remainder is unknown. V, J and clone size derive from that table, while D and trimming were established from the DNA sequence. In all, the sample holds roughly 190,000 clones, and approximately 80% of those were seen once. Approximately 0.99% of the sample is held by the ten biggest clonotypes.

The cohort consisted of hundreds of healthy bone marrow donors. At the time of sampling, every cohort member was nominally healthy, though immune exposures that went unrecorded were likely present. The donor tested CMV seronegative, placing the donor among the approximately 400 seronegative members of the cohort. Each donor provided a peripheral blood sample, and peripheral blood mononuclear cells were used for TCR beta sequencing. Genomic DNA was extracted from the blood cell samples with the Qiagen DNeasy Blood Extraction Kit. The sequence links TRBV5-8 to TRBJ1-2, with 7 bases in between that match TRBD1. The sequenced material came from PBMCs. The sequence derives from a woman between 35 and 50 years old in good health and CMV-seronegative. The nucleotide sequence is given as TGTGCCAGCAGCCCGGACAGGCCTCATGGCTACACCTTC. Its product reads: CASSPDRPHGYTF.